These 23 T cell receptor beta chains were all obtained from the same sample, sequenced in a study of blood T cell repertoires in COVID-19. The method was immunoSEQ multiplex PCR; TCRdb's version includes in-frame clones alone and lacks a portion of them. The table records around 77,000 clones, under 95% of them present only once. The sample was peripheral blood. The source is an elderly woman with active or convalescent COVID-19.

The V gene is TRBV24-1, the J gene TRBJ2-1; TRBD1 aligns across 9 bases. CDR3 length equals 15 residues. Trimming removed 6 bases from V and 4 bases from J; junction bases left unmatched: 6. The germline V gene has CDR1 KGHDR and CDR2 SFDVKD. The DNA for the CDR3 is TGTGCCACCAGTCGATCGGGACAGGGTTACAATGAGCAGTTCTTC. Its protein is CATSRSGQGYNEQFF.

V gene TRBV2 combines with J gene TRBJ2-3; perhaps TRBD2 as D (6 bases). Germline lookup yields CDR1 SNHLY and CDR2 FYNNEI. Trimming left V 1 base short and J 0 bases short, with 8 bases between. The CDR3 totals 15 residues. The CDR3: CASSEVGTSTDTQYF. The CDR3 nucleotides read TGTGCCAGCAGTGAAGTGGGGACTAGCACAGATACGCAGTATTTT.

The chain is built from TRBV18 and TRBJ1-5, with D possibly TRBD1 on 5 matching bases. Germline CDR1 and CDR2: KGHSH and LQKENI. Trimming took 2 bases from V and 7 from J, leaving 12 bases between them. The length of the CDR3 is 14 residues. The CDR3 region is CASSPEGAGQPQHF. In nucleotides, the CDR3 is TGTGCCAGCTCACCAGAAGGGGCAGGGCAGCCCCAGCATTTT. Using reference TRBV18 and TRBJ1-5 for the parts outside the CDR3, the full variable domain is NAGVMQNPRHLVRRRGQEARLRCSPMKGHSHVYWYRQLPEEGLKFMVYLQKENIIDESGMPKERFSAEFPKEGPSILRIQQVVRGDSAAYFCASSPEGAGQPQHFGDGTRLSIL.

CDR3 sequence (DNA): TGTGCCAGCATCGGAGGTGAGGTCGCTAACACTGAAGCTTTCTTT. Protein product: CASIGGEVANTEAFF. V and J are TRBV6-5 and TRBJ1-1; D gene unclear. Trimming removed 7 bases at V and 2 bases at J, with 17 bases between. Germline CDR1 and CDR2: MNHEY and SVGAGI. The CDR3 is made up of 15 amino acids.

The chain has TRBV19 and TRBJ1-2, with 8 bases fitting TRBD1. Looked up from germline, CDR1 is LNHDA and CDR2 is SQIVND (reference sequence). J gave up 8 bases and V 7 bases, and 12 bases lay outside the gene matches. The CDR3 consists of 14 residues. CDR3 DNA sequence: TGTGCCAGTACCTCGGACAGGGACACCACCGGCTACACCTTC. As protein: CASTSDRDTTGYTF.

V gene TRBV6-5 combines with J gene TRBJ1-4, with 10 bases that match TRBD1. With 6 bases clipped from V and 8 bases from J, the junction kept 6 bases outside the gene matches. Germline V gene lookup returns CDR1 MNHEY and CDR2 SVGAGI. The CDR3 is made up of 14 amino acids. The CDR3 loop reads CASSRTGGGEKLFF. The CDR3 DNA follows: TGTGCCAGCAGCCGGACAGGGGGTGGAGAAAAACTGTTTTTT.

J is TRBJ2-3 and V is TRBV7-3; TRBD2 matches 9 bases. This CDR3 comprises 16 residues. Trimming cost V 6 bases and J 0 bases; bases outside gene matches: 7. Germline lookup yields CDR1 SGHTA and CDR2 FQGTGA. The CDR3 loop is CASRDLTSGSTDTQYF. The CDR3, as DNA: TGTGCCAGCAGGGACCTGACTAGCGGTAGCACAGATACGCAGTATTTT.

This chain connects TRBV24-1 to TRBJ2-5, with 9 bases fitting TRBD2. The CDR3 covers 15 residues. CDR1 is KGHDR and CDR2 is SFDVKD in the germline V gene. The V segment lost 9 bases and the J segment 5 bases; nucleotides outside the gene matches: 12. The CDR3 sequence is CATEAGGPGVETQYF. The CDR3 DNA follows: TGTGCCACCGAGGCGGGGGGGCCTGGGGTTGAGACCCAGTACTTC.

CDR3 DNA: TGTGCCAGCAGTTACCGGTTAGGCGGCGAGCAGTACTTC. It encodes CASSYRLGGEQYF. The chain links TRBV6-2 or TRBV6-3 to TRBJ2-7; D gene unclear. V was clipped by 2 bases and J by 6 bases, with 11 bases between them. The CDR3 length is 13 residues. Germline assignment: CDR1 MNHEY and CDR2 SVGEGT.

The sample holds one count of this clone. CDR3 coding DNA: TGTGCCAGTAGTCAGCCGGGACACCGGAACACTGAAGCTTTCTTT. Translated: CASSQPGHRNTEAFF. This chain links TRBV19 with TRBJ1-1, with D possibly matching TRBD1 (6 bases). The CDR3 runs to 15 residues. Germline CDR1 is LNHDA and CDR2 is SQIVND (reference sequence). Trimming took 5 bases from V and 1 from J, leaving 14 bases between them.

This clone is labeled as large. The chain is built from TRBV5-8 and TRBJ1-2; 12 nucleotides agree with TRBD1. Trimming at V came to 8 bases and at J to 7 bases, leaving 12 bases not matched to a gene. Germline CDR1 is SGHTS and CDR2 is YDEGEE. This CDR3 has 15 residues. The CDR3 here is CARNEKGQGARGYTF. The DNA of the CDR3 is TGTGCCAGGAATGAAAAGGGACAGGGGGCTCGTGGCTACACCTTC.

The chain uses TRBV19 and TRBJ1-1, with 8 bases aligning to TRBD1. The V segment lost 6 bases and the J segment 3 bases; nucleotides outside the gene matches: 6. The CDR3 runs to 14 residues. Germline loops: CDR1 LNHDA, CDR2 SQIVND (reference sequence). The CDR3 DNA sequence: TGTGCCAGTAGCAGGGGGCCCTCCTACACTGAAGCTTTCTTT. Its translation: CASSRGPSYTEAFF.

The sample holds one count of this clone. The chain employs TRBV5-4 and TRBJ1-6, with D tentatively TRBD1 (5 bases). CDR3 length: 15 residues. From germline, CDR1 is SGHNT and CDR2 YYREEE (reference sequence). Trimming cost V 5 bases and J 6 bases, with 15 bases left between them. The CDR3 sequence: CASSRDGGGNSPLHF. CDR3 in DNA: TGTGCCAGCAGTAGAGACGGGGGGGGTAATTCACCCCTCCACTTT. The whole variable domain, remainder taken from reference TRBV5-4 and TRBJ1-6, is ETGVTQSPTHLIKTRGQQVTLRCSSQSGHNTVSWYQQALGQGPQFIFQYYREEENGRGNFPPRFSGLQFPNYSSELNVNALELDDSALYLCASSRDGGGNSPLHFGNGTRLTVT.

This clone is a singleton in its sample. J is TRBJ1-3 and V is TRBV11-2; 8 bases match TRBD1. This CDR3 has 16 residues. Germline values: CDR1 SGHAT, CDR2 FQNNGV. V trimming: 5 bases; J trimming: 0 bases; junction bases outside the gene matches: 6. The CDR3 protein is CASSTGQVDSGNTIYF. CDR3 in DNA: TGTGCCAGCAGCACGGGACAGGTCGACTCTGGAAACACCATATATTTT.

The chain is built from TRBV7-2 and TRBJ2-1; 8 nucleotides line up with TRBD1. V trimming: 6 bases; J trimming: 8 bases; junction bases outside the gene matches: 9. Germline lookup yields CDR1 SGHTA and CDR2 FQGNSA. The CDR3 sequence is 14 residues long. The CDR3 sequence is CASSFRQGSDEQFF. The CDR3 nucleotides are TGTGCCAGCAGTTTTCGACAGGGGAGCGATGAGCAGTTCTTC.

This sequence joins TRBV3-1 (or the pseudogene TRBV3-2) and TRBJ2-7, with 12 bases lining up with TRBD2. CDR3 size: 19 residues. The ends lost 1 base at V and 5 bases at J; junction bases unmatched: 15. The germline V gene has CDR1 LGHDT and CDR2 YNNKEL (reference sequence). The DNA for the CDR3 is TGTGCCAGCAGCCAAGTCGCCCCGACTAGCGGGGGCGCCGGGCACGAGCAGTACTTC. Residues: CASSQVAPTSGGAGHEQYF.

The chain recombines TRBV5-1 with TRBJ2-3; TRBD2 aligns across 11 bases. The CDR3 contains 18 residues. Germline trimming cut 3 bases from V and 4 bases from J; bases unmatched to any gene: 13. Germline CDR1 is SGHRS and CDR2 is YFSETQ. CDR3 DNA: TGCGCCAGCAGCTCTCTGGGACTAGCGGAAACTCGAGCAGATACGCAGTATTTT. This sequence encodes CASSSLGLAETRADTQYF.

The V and J genes are TRBV5-1 and TRBJ1-3; D gene uncertain. There are 15 residues in the CDR3. V lost 0 bases and J lost 0, with 7 bases in between. The germline gives CDR1 SGHRS, CDR2 YFSETQ. CDR3 sequence (DNA): TGCGCCAGCAGCTTGGAACAGAACTCTGGAAACACCATATATTTT. It yields the protein CASSLEQNSGNTIYF.

This chain joins TRBV3-1 (or the pseudogene TRBV3-2) and TRBJ2-2; D unclear. Germline loops: CDR1 LGHDT, CDR2 YNNKEL (reference sequence). The CDR3 is 14 amino acids. The V and J ends lost 1 base and 1 base respectively, with 4 bases between them. The CDR3, as DNA: TGTGCCAGCAGCCAAGCAGGGAACACCGGGGAGCTGTTTTTT. Translation gives CASSQAGNTGELFF.

The rearrangement links TRBV4-2 to TRBJ1-6; weak D call: TRBD1 (5 bases). This CDR3 is 15 amino acids long. Between the trimmed V and J ends, which lost 1 base and 8 bases, there was a span of 12 bases. From germline, CDR1 is LGHNA and CDR2 YNFKEQ. CDR3 nucleotides: TGTGCCAGCAGCCAAGTCGCCAGGGCCGATTCACCCCTCCACTTT. This codes for CASSQVARADSPLHF.

This sequence joins TRBV11-2 and TRBJ2-3, with TRBD2 matching 7 bases. Germline V gene lookup returns CDR1 SGHAT and CDR2 FQNNGV. The CDR3 consists of 15 residues. V was pared by 3 bases and J by 3 bases, with 6 bases of the junction left unmatched. The CDR3 DNA follows: TGTGCCAGCAGCTTGGTCTGGGGGGGGACAGATACGCAGTATTTT. This translates into CASSLVWGGTDTQYF.

J is TRBJ1-2 and V is TRBV12-3 or TRBV12-4, with D perhaps TRBD1 (5 bases). CDR3 length: 13 residues. Trimming removed 3 bases at V and 6 bases at J, with 11 bases between. The CDR3 DNA reads as TGTGCCAGCAGTTTCTCGTCGGGGGATGGCTACACCTTC. Translation: CASSFSSGDGYTF.

This sequence joins TRBV6-2 or TRBV6-3 and TRBJ2-7, with 9 bases aligning to TRBD1. V lost 2 bases and J lost 3; bases outside the gene matches: 5. Germline-derived CDR1 and CDR2 are MNHEY and SVGEGT. CDR3 size: 15 residues. This CDR3 is CASSYGTGNLYEQYF. The CDR3 DNA follows: TGTGCCAGCAGTTACGGGACAGGGAACCTCTACGAGCAGTACTTC.